This T cell receptor beta chain appears in the sequencing data of a study of shared clonotypes between healthy human individuals. Notes on the study in general: Only blood was sampled; tissue repertoires likely differ.

The assay ran at deep level. Genomic DNA of each subset was evenly split across several immunoSEQ plates. Assay used: immunoSEQ multiplex PCR; TCRdb lists only in-frame clones, some missing. This table has about 2 million clones, less than 95% appearing once. On this clone: Its antigen is currently unknown.

Germline V gene lookup returns CDR1 MNHNS and CDR2 SASEGT. The CDR3 length is 14 residues. V lost 2 bases to trimming and J lost 9 bases; unmatched junction nucleotides: 3. Selected positively for CCR7 and CD45RO-negative, naive CD8 cells excluded terminally differentiated effector memory CD45RA+ cells. Everyone who donated was a Caucasian adult who lived in Nashville, Tennessee. The source of this sequence is a man younger than 35 in good health. Source material: naive CD8+ T cells sorted from blood. V and J are TRBV6-1 and TRBJ1-6, with TRBD1 matching 8 bases. CDR3 sequence reads: CASSEWTGSSPLHF. The CDR3 DNA sequence: TGTGCCAGCAGTGAATGGACAGGGAGTTCACCCCTCCACTTT.